Listed below are T cell receptor beta chains from one sample, sequenced in a study of shared clonotypes between healthy human individuals. Sequencing used immunoSEQ multiplex PCR; TCRdb keeps in-frame clones, though not all of them. The sample lists about 2.1 million clones, just under 95% occurring once. Sequencing used naive CD8+ T cells from PBMCs. These receptors were collected from a man between 18 and 35 years old in good health. Some clones in this sample may be carry-over from other donors' samples. CDR3s include the opening cysteine and the closing phenylalanine or tryptophan. A D gene is named only where the DNA matches it firmly. Rows give clone size only sometimes, using once, few, many, or a class for an expanded clone.

TRBJ2-7	TRBD1	TRBV5-1	-	CASSFRDRGIYEQYF	TGCGCCAGCAGCTTCCGGGACAGGGGGATCTACGAGCAGTACTTC
TRBJ2-1	-	TRBV15	-	CATSSSNRDEQFF	TGTGCCACCAGCAGCTCGAACAGGGATGAGCAGTTCTTC
TRBJ2-7	-	TRBV5-4	-	CASSSAPTAINPYEQYF	TGTGCCAGCAGCTCCGCTCCGACAGCAATTAACCCATACGAGCAGTACTTC
TRBJ1-4	TRBD1	TRBV7-7	-	CASSPGTGGHEKLFF	TGTGCCAGCAGCCCCGGGACAGGCGGGCATGAAAAACTGTTTTTT
TRBJ1-4	TRBD1	TRBV6-6	-	CASSYTGASNEKLFF	TGTGCCAGCAGTTACACAGGGGCTAGTAATGAAAAACTGTTTTTT
TRBJ2-7	TRBD1	TRBV6-1	-	CASSIGQGSYEQYF	TGTGCCAGCAGTATCGGACAGGGGTCCTACGAGCAGTACTTC
TRBJ2-1	-	TRBV27	-	CASSLSWSSYNEQFF	TGTGCCAGCAGTTTATCCTGGAGCTCCTACAATGAGCAGTTCTTC
TRBJ1-5	-	TRBV19	once	CASTTKTGQPQHF	TGTGCCAGTACCACCAAGACTGGCCAGCCCCAGCATTTT
TRBJ2-1	-	TRBV13	-	CASSLGRDPEQFF	TGTGCCAGCAGCTTAGGCCGGGACCCCGAGCAGTTCTTC
TRBJ2-7	TRBD1	TRBV6-1	-	CATTGGWEQYF	TGTGCCACGACAGGGGGGTGGGAGCAGTACTTC
TRBJ2-1	-	TRBV15	-	CATSRDRDYSYNEQFF	TGTGCCACCAGCAGAGATCGCGATTATAGCTACAATGAGCAGTTCTTC
TRBJ2-7	-	TRBV5-1	-	CASSLALRYEQYF	TGCGCCAGCAGCTTAGCCCTCCGCTACGAGCAGTACTTC
TRBJ1-6	-	TRBV30	-	CACPGISRRSPLHF	TGTGCCTGCCCCGGGATTTCTAGACGGTCACCCCTCCACTTT
TRBJ1-3	-	TRBV7-9	-	CASSLALGFTNTIYF	TGTGCCAGCAGCTTAGCGCTTGGATTCACAAACACCATATATTTT
TRBJ2-3	-	TRBV27	-	CASSFGFGDTDTQYF	TGTGCCAGCAGTTTTGGGTTCGGCGACACAGATACGCAGTATTTT
TRBJ1-1	-	TRBV29-1	-	CSVEGWAEAFF	TGCAGCGTTGAGGGGTGGGCTGAAGCTTTCTTT
TRBJ2-1	-	TRBV29-1	-	CSVEAMTGWVNEQFF	TGCAGCGTTGAGGCGATGACGGGATGGGTGAATGAGCAGTTCTTC
TRBJ2-7	-	TRBV4-1	-	CASSQETGNHEQYF	TGCGCCAGCAGCCAAGAGACGGGAAACCACGAGCAGTACTTC
TRBJ2-1	-	TRBV4-3	-	CASSQYRDGEQFF	TGCGCCAGCAGCCAATACAGGGACGGGGAGCAGTTCTTC
TRBJ2-5	-	TRBV6-1	-	CASSELPLWTQYF	TGTGCCAGCAGTGAACTTCCCCTATGGACCCAGTACTTC
TRBJ2-7	TRBD2	TRBV15	-	CATSRDGAGGAGDF	TGTGCCACCAGCAGAGATGGCGCGGGAGGCGCTGGGGACTTC
TRBJ1-3	-	TRBV6-6	-	CASSFPTGVGNTIYF	TGTGCCAGCAGTTTCCCGACAGGAGTTGGAAACACCATATATTTT
TRBJ1-1	TRBD1	TRBV7-8	once	CASSSDRDMNTEAFF	TGTGCCAGCAGCAGTGACAGGGACATGAACACTGAAGCTTTCTTT
TRBJ1-3	-	TRBV25-1	-	CASSQGGDTIYF	TGTGCCAGCAGTCAAGGGGGAGACACCATATATTTT
TRBJ1-2	-	TRBV27	-	CASSLSSASPASYGYTF	TGTGCCAGCAGTCTAAGTAGCGCCAGTCCGGCCTCCTATGGCTACACCTTC
TRBJ1-4	-	TRBV7-9	-	CASSLGPSGGDNEKLFF	TGTGCCAGCAGCTTAGGCCCCTCAGGAGGAGATAATGAAAAACTGTTTTTT
TRBJ2-1	TRBD1	TRBV28	-	CASSLLDRGTYNEQFF	TGTGCCAGCAGTTTATTAGACAGGGGTACCTACAATGAGCAGTTCTTC
TRBJ1-1	-	TRBV11-2	-	CASSFFPLGGEAFF	TGTGCCAGCAGCTTCTTCCCGCTGGGGGGTGAAGCTTTCTTT
TRBJ2-3	-	TRBV27	-	CASSRPTGKDTQYF	TGTGCCAGCAGTCGTCCTACGGGCAAGGATACGCAGTATTTT
TRBJ2-7	TRBD2	TRBV19	-	CASSISSGEGSYEQYF	TGTGCCAGTAGTATATCCAGCGGGGAGGGGTCCTACGAGCAGTACTTC
TRBJ2-5	-	TRBV7-8	-	CASSLSPTGERETQYF	TGTGCCAGCAGCTTAAGTCCGACGGGGGAGCGGGAGACCCAGTACTTC
TRBJ1-1	-	TRBV7-9	-	CASSLREAQPWKF	TGTGCCAGCAGCTTACGTGAGGCGCAGCCGTGGAAATTT
TRBJ1-1	-	TRBV6-6	-	CASSYSNKMNTEAFF	TGTGCCAGCAGTTACTCGAACAAGATGAACACTGAAGCTTTCTTT
TRBJ2-5	TRBD2	TRBV10-3	-	CAISEGAGGTQETQYF	TGTGCCATCAGTGAGGGAGCGGGAGGCACACAAGAGACCCAGTACTTC
TRBJ1-3	-	TRBV11-2	-	CASSFSGDTIYF	TGTGCCAGCAGCTTCTCAGGGGACACCATATATTTT
TRBJ2-1	-	TRBV28	-	CASSFLGEQFF	TGTGCCAGCAGTTTTCTGGGTGAGCAGTTCTTC
TRBJ2-7	TRBD1	TRBV15	-	CATSRDWAGGEQYF	TGTGCCACCAGCAGAGATTGGGCAGGGGGTGAGCAGTACTTC
TRBJ2-1	-	TRBV21-1	-	CASSKGRWRIHNEQFF	TGTGCCAGCAGCAAAGGCCGGTGGCGGATTCACAATGAGCAGTTCTTC
TRBJ2-1	-	TRBV28	-	CASSGPGSYNEQFF	TGTGCCAGCAGTGGTCCCGGTTCCTACAATGAGCAGTTCTTC
TRBJ2-7	TRBD1	TRBV9	-	CASSGGGTYEQYF	TGTGCCAGCAGCGGAGGGGGCACCTACGAGCAGTACTTC
TRBJ2-1	TRBD2	TRBV5-4	-	CASSLERGGRGYEQFF	TGTGCCAGCAGCTTGGAAAGGGGCGGGAGAGGGTATGAGCAGTTCTTC
TRBJ2-3	-	TRBV28	-	CASSLDLGTTDTQYF	TGTGCCAGCAGCTTAGACCTTGGGACCACAGATACGCAGTATTTT
TRBJ2-1	-	TRBV7-9	-	CASKKDIFPMLGDEQFF	TGTGCCAGCAAAAAAGACATCTTTCCCATGTTGGGCGATGAGCAGTTCTTC
TRBJ2-7	-	TRBV28	-	CASSSHRVYEQYF	TGTGCCAGCAGTTCCCACAGGGTCTACGAGCAGTACTTC
TRBJ2-1	TRBD2	TRBV11-2	-	CASSLTRRWLAGVNEQFF	TGTGCCAGCAGCTTAACACGACGTTGGCTAGCGGGAGTCAATGAGCAGTTCTTC
TRBJ2-7	TRBD2	TRBV15	-	CATSSSRGTTGEQYF	TGTGCCACCAGCAGCTCTCGCGGGACTACAGGCGAGCAGTACTTC
TRBJ2-7	-	TRBV13	-	CASSSEYEQYF	TGTGCCAGCAGCTCCGAGTACGAGCAGTACTTC
TRBJ2-3	TRBD2	TRBV5-6	-	CASSSKGLAGGPTDTQYF	TGTGCCAGCAGCTCCAAAGGACTAGCGGGAGGGCCAACAGATACGCAGTATTTT
TRBJ2-7	-	TRBV27	-	CASSLRGTQDGQYF	TGTGCCAGCAGTTTGCGGGGCACGCAAGACGGGCAGTACTTC
TRBJ2-1	-	TRBV6-5	-	CASSYGAGYNEQFF	TGTGCCAGCAGTTACGGAGCCGGCTACAATGAGCAGTTCTTC
TRBJ2-6	-	TRBV7-6	-	CASSLGDRNVLTF	TGTGCCAGCAGCTTAGGTGACCGCAACGTCCTGACTTTC